The rows below give T cell receptor beta chains drawn from one sample of a study of T-cell memory formation after mild COVID-19. In TCRdb, the 5' RACE reads were re-called with MiXCR into one record per CDR3 protein. This sample yields some 150,000 distinct CDR3 sequences, of which less than 20% are seen a single time; around 2.4% belongs to the top ten. The source material was PBMCs or a T cell subset sorted from them (not recorded which). The origin of the receptors is an adult woman who had mild COVID-19 (a few samples of this study predate the infection). Cell type and time point are not known. Both conserved end residues are part of each CDR3. The D gene is left open where the match is weak. Size is stated for part of the rows, as once, few or many counts, or as a class when the clone is expanded.

.	TRBV5-1	few	TRBJ2-2	TGCGCCAGCAGCTTGAAGGGGTGGACCGGGGAGCTGTTTTTT	CASSLKGWTGELFF
TRBD1	TRBV5-1	few	TRBJ2-5	TGCGCCAGCAGCTGGGGGACAGGGGATGAGACCCAGTACTTC	CASSWGTGDETQYF
.	TRBV19	.	TRBJ2-6	TGTGCCAGTAGTCCTCGGACTAAATTAGACTCTGGGGCCAACGTCCTGACTTTC	CASSPRTKLDSGANVLTF
.	TRBV20-1	few	TRBJ2-6	TGCAGTGCTAACCCCGTGGAGGGCTCTGGGGCCAACGTCCTGACTTTC	CSANPVEGSGANVLTF
TRBD2	TRBV5-1	.	TRBJ2-1	TGCGCCAGCAGCTTGGGGGGGGCTAGCGGGACGGAGCAGTTCTTC	CASSLGGASGTEQFF
TRBD1	TRBV18	.	TRBJ1-1	TGTGCCAGCTCACCATCGGGACAGGGTGTTGGGACTGAAGCTTTCTTT	CASSPSGQGVGTEAFF
.	TRBV29-1	.	TRBJ2-3	TGCAGCGTTTCGGGTGTTAGCACAGATACGCAGTATTTT	CSVSGVSTDTQYF
.	TRBV5-6	.	TRBJ1-6	TGTGCCAGCAGCTACAGGGATTTTGAGTCACCCCTCCACTTT	CASSYRDFESPLHF
.	TRBV20-1	.	TRBJ2-5	TGCAGTGCCCCCTCGCCCTGGCCTTCGGAGACCCAGTACTTC	CSAPSPWPSETQYF
TRBD1	TRBV18	.	TRBJ1-6	TGTGCCAGCTCCCCGGGACAGGGGGCCAAGATTTCACCCCTCCACTTT	CASSPGQGAKISPLHF
TRBD2	TRBV10-3	.	TRBJ2-5	TGTGCCATCAGTGTCGGTAGCGGGGGTTTCCAAGAGACCCAGTACTTC	CAISVGSGGFQETQYF
TRBD2	TRBV9	many	TRBJ2-5	TGTGCCAGCAGCCACGGGGGGAGGGGAAGAGGAGAGACCCAGTACTTC	CASSHGGRGRGETQYF
.	TRBV9	.	TRBJ2-2	TGTGCCAGCAGCGTTCTAGCGAGCAACACCGGGGAGCTGTTTTTT	CASSVLASNTGELFF
TRBD1	TRBV5-1	.	TRBJ1-2	TGCGCCAGCAGCTCAATACAGGGGGCGGGTGGCTACACCTTC	CASSSIQGAGGYTF
.	TRBV10-2	few	TRBJ2-4	TGCGCCAGCAGTGAGTCGGCAGGGGGGCTAGCCAAAAACATTCAGTACTTC	CASSESAGGLAKNIQYF
.	TRBV7-2	.	TRBJ2-5	TGTGCCAGCAGCTTAGCTCGTAAAGAGACCCAGTACTTC	CASSLARKETQYF
TRBD2	TRBV29-1	few	TRBJ2-1	TGCAGCGTTCGGACTAGCGGGAGGGCTCCCATTAGGAATGAGCAGTTCTTC	CSVRTSGRAPIRNEQFF
TRBD2	TRBV7-9	.	TRBJ2-7	TGTGCCAGCAGCCACGGACTAGCGGGTTGGGGGAGGATCGAGCAGTACTTC	CASSHGLAGWGRIEQYF
.	TRBV24-1	few	TRBJ2-5	TGTGCCACCAGTGATTGGGTTACCGGGACCGTGAAGACCCAGTACTTC	CATSDWVTGTVKTQYF
.	TRBV21-1	.	TRBJ2-7	TGTGCCAGCGACAGGGCCGTCTACGAGCAGTACTTC	CASDRAVYEQYF
TRBD1	TRBV6-5	.	TRBJ2-2	TGTGCCAGCAGTTACTCAGGGGGCAGGGACACCGGGGAGCTGTTTTTT	CASSYSGGRDTGELFF
.	TRBV6-5	many	TRBJ2-7	TGTGCCAGCAGGCTGACTGTAAACTACGAGCAGTACTTC	CASRLTVNYEQYF
.	TRBV9	few	TRBJ2-5	TGTGCCAGCAGCGTATTCGGGGTGGGGGAGACCCAGTACTTC	CASSVFGVGETQYF
.	TRBV4-1	few	TRBJ2-2	TGCGCCAGCAGCGGTCCGACAGACAGAACAAACGGCGGGGAGCTGTTTTTT	CASSGPTDRTNGGELFF
.	TRBV3-1	few	TRBJ2-3	TGTGCCAGCAGCCACGCAGATACGCAGTATTTT	CASSHADTQYF
TRBD2	TRBV6-6	.	TRBJ2-5	TGTGCCAGCAGTTACGGCGGGGGGGCCCTAGAGACCCAGTACTTC	CASSYGGGALETQYF
.	TRBV7-9	.	TRBJ1-4	TGTGCCAGCAGTTTAGATCATTCCGGGGGCTGGGAAAAACTGTTTTTT	CASSLDHSGGWEKLFF
.	TRBV25-1	few	TRBJ2-7	TGTGCCAGCAGTGAATCAGGGGTTATTGCAGGCGAGCAGTACTTC	CASSESGVIAGEQYF
.	TRBV7-9	few	TRBJ2-6	TGTGCCAGCAGCCACCGGGACACGCTACTCTCTGGGGCCAACGTCCTGACTTTC	CASSHRDTLLSGANVLTF
.	TRBV5-5	.	TRBJ2-1	TGTGCCAGCAGCTTAACTTCGACTAGAGGATACAATGAGCAGTTCTTC	CASSLTSTRGYNEQFF
TRBD2	TRBV4-3	.	TRBJ2-2	TGCGCCAGCAGCCAAGACGCTGAGCGGGAGAGTGGAAACACCGGGGAGCTGTTTTTT	CASSQDAERESGNTGELFF
TRBD1	TRBV6-5	few	TRBJ2-5	TGTGCCAGCAGTTATTCCCCGGGACAGGGAGAGACCCAGTACTTC	CASSYSPGQGETQYF
.	TRBV7-8	few	TRBJ1-1	TGTGCCAGCAGCAGATCTCAGAACACTGAAGCTTTCTTT	CASSRSQNTEAFF
TRBD1	TRBV5-1	few	TRBJ1-4	TGCGCCAGCAGCTTGGGCGACAGGGTAGCTAATGAAAAACTGTTTTTT	CASSLGDRVANEKLFF
.	TRBV29-1	many	TRBJ2-3	TGCAGCGTTCTAGACGGCACAGATACGCAGTATTTT	CSVLDGTDTQYF
TRBD1	TRBV20-1	.	TRBJ1-5	TGCAGTGCTAGGGAATTACAGGGGGCAAGCAATCAGCCCCAGCATTTT	CSARELQGASNQPQHF
TRBD1	TRBV5-4	.	TRBJ1-1	TGTGCCAGCAGCTGGCGGCCCGGGACAGGGAACTCCATGAACACTGAAGCTTTCTTT	CASSWRPGTGNSMNTEAFF
.	TRBV6-5	.	TRBJ1-1	TGTGCCAGCAGACAGAGGAACACTGAAGCTTTCTTT	CASRQRNTEAFF
.	TRBV20-1	few	TRBJ2-1	TGCAGTGCTAGAGAAGGGCGGGCGCAGTTCTTC	CSAREGRAQFF
.	TRBV19	many	TRBJ2-7	TGTGCCAGTAGTCAAAGCGCTCACGAGCAGTACTTC	CASSQSAHEQYF
.	TRBV7-9	many	TRBJ2-7	TGTGCCAGCAGCCCCCCTGGTCGGGACTACGAGCAGTACTTC	CASSPPGRDYEQYF
.	TRBV20-1	few	TRBJ2-1	TGCAGTGCTAGAGTCCCAGGGGTAATCAATGAGCAGTTCTTC	CSARVPGVINEQFF
TRBD1	TRBV24-1	few	TRBJ2-2	TGTGCCACCAGTAGGGACAGGACCTCAGATAACACCGGGGAGCTGTTTTTT	CATSRDRTSDNTGELFF